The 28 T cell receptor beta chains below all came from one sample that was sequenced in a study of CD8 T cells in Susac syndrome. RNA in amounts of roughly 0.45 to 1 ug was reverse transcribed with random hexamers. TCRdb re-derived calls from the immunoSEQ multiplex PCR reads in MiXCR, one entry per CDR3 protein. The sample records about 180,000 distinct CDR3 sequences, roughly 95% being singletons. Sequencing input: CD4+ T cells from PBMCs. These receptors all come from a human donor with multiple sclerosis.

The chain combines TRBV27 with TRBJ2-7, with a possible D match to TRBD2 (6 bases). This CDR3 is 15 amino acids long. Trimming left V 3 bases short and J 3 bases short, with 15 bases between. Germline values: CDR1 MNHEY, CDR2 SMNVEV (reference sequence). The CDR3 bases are TGTGCCAGCAGTTTTAATGGCTTGGGAGGCTACGAGCAGTACTTC. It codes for CASSFNGLGGYEQYF.

CDR3 sequence reads: CASSQVRNYGYTF. DNA for the CDR3: TGTGCCAGCAGCCAAGTTCGGAACTATGGCTACACCTTC. The genes are TRBV3-1 and TRBJ1-2; D not resolved. Germline CDR1 is LGHDT and CDR2 is YNNKEL (reference sequence). Between the trimmed V and J ends, which lost 1 base and 2 bases, there was a span of 5 bases. The CDR3 has 13 residues.

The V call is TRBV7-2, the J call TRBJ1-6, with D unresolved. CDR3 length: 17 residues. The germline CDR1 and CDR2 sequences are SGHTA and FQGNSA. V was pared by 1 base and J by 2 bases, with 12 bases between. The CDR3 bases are TGTGCCAGCAGCTTAGGCATCCAGAGGACCTATAATTCACCCCTCCACTTT. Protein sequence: CASSLGIQRTYNSPLHF.

Here the CDR3 DNA reads TGTGCCAGCAGAGCCGGACAGGGTCTTATGAACACTGAAGCTTTCTTT. Its protein product is CASRAGQGLMNTEAFF. V and J are TRBV6-6 and TRBJ1-1; 8 nucleotides align to TRBD1. With V trimmed by 6 bases and J by 0 bases, 9 bases remained unmatched. Germline CDR1 reads MNHNY; CDR2 reads SVGAGI (reference sequence). This CDR3 comprises 16 residues.

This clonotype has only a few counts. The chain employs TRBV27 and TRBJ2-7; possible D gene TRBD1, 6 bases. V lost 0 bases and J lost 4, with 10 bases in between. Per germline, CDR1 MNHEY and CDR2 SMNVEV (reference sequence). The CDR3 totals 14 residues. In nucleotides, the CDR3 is TGTGCCAGCAGTTTATCCCCGGACAGATACGAGCAGTACTTC. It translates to CASSLSPDRYEQYF.

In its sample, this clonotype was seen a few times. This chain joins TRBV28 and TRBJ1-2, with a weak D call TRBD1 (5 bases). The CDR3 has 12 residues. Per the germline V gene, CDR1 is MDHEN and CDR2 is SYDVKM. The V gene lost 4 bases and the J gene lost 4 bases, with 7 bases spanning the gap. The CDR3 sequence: CASSSQGYGYTF. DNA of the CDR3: TGTGCCAGCAGTTCTCAGGGCTATGGCTACACCTTC.

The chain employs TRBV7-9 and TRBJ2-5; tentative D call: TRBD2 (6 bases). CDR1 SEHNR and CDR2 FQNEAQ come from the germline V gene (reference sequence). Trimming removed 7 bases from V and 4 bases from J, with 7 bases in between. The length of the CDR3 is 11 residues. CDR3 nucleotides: TGTGCCAGCATGGGGGGAGAGACCCAGTACTTC. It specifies CASMGGETQYF.

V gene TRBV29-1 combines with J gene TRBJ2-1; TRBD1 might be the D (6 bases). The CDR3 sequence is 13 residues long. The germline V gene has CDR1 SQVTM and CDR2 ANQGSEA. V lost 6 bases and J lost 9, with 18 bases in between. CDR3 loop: CSVGQTRGPEQFF. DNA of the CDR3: TGCAGCGTCGGGCAGACCAGGGGTCCTGAGCAGTTCTTC.

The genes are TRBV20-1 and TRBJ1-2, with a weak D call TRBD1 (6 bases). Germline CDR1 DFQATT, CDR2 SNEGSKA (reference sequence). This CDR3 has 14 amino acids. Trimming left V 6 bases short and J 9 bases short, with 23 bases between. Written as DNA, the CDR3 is TGCAGTGCCCACTACTCACTCACAGGGTCCAGCTACACCTTC. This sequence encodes CSAHYSLTGSSYTF.

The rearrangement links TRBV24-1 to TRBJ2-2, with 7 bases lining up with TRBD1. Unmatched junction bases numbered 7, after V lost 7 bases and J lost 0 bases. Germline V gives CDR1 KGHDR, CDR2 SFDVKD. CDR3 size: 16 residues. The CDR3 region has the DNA TGTGCCACCAGGTACAGGGGACAAGCGAACACCGGGGAGCTGTTTTTT. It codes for CATRYRGQANTGELFF.

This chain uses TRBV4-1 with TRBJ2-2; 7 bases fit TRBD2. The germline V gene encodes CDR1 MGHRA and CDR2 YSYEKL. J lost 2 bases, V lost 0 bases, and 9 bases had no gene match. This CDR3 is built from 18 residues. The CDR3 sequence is CASSQDPQRGTNTGELFF. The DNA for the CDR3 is TGCGCCAGCAGCCAAGACCCCCAGCGGGGTACCAACACCGGGGAGCTGTTTTTT.

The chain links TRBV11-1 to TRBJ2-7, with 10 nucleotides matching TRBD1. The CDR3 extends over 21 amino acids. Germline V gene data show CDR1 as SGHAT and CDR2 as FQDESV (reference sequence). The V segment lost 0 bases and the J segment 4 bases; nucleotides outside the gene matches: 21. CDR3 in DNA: TGTGCCAGCAGCTTAGCTCCAGTCTCTTCCGGATGGACAGGGGGGCCTTACGAGCAGTACTTC. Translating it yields CASSLAPVSSGWTGGPYEQYF.

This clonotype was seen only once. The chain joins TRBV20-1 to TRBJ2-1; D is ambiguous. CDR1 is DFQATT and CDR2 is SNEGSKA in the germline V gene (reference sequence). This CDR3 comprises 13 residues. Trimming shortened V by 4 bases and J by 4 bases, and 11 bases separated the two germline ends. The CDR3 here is CSATHSTYNEQFF. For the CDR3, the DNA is TGCAGTGCTACACACTCGACATACAATGAGCAGTTCTTC.

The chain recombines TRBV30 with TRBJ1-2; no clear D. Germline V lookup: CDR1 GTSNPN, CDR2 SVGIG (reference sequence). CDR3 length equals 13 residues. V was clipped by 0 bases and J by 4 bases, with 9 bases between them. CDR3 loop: CAWSVGSLYGYTF. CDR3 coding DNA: TGTGCCTGGAGTGTAGGTAGCCTCTATGGCTACACCTTC.

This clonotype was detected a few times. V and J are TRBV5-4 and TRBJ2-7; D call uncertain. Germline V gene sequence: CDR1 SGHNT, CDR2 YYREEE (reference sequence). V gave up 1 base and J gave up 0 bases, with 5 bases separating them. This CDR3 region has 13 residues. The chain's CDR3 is CASSLTGSYEQYF. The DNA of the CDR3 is TGTGCCAGCAGCTTGACCGGCTCCTACGAGCAGTACTTC.

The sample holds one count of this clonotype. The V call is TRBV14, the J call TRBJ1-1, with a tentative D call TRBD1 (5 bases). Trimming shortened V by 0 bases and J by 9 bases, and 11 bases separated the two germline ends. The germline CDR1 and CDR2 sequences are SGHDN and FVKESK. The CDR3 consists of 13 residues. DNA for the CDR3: TGTGCCAGCAGCCAAGATATCGACAGTCAAGCTTTCTTT. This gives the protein CASSQDIDSQAFF.

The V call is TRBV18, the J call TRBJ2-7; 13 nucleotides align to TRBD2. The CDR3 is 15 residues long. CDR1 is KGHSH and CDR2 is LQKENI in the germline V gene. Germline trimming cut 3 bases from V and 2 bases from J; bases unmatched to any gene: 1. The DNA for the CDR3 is TGTGCCAGCTCACCTGGGACTAGCGGGACCTACGAGCAGTACTTC. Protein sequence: CASSPGTSGTYEQYF.

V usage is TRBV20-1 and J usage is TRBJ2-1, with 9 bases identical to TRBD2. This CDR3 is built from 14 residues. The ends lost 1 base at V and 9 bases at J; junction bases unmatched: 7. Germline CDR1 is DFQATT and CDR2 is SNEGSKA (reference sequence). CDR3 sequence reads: CSARALAGWGEQFF. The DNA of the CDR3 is TGCAGTGCTAGAGCCCTAGCGGGGTGGGGTGAGCAGTTCTTC.

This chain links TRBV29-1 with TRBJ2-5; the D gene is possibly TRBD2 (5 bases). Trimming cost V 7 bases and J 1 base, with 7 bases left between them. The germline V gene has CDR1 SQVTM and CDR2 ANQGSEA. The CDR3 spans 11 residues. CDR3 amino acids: CSAAVQETQYF. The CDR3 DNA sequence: TGCAGCGCAGCGGTCCAAGAGACCCAGTACTTC. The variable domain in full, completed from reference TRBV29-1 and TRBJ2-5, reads SAVISQKPSRDICQRGTSLTIQCQVDSQVTMMFWYRQQPGQSLTLIATANQGSEATYESGFVIDKFPISRPNLTFSTLTVSNMSPEDSSIYLCSAAVQETQYFGPGTRLLVL.

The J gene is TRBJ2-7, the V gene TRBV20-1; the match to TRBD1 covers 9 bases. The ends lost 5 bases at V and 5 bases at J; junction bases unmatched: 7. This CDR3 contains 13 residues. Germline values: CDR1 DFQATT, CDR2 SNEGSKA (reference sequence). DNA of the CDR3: TGCAGTGCTTCACAGGGGGCTAACAACGAGCAGTACTTC. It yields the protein CSASQGANNEQYF.

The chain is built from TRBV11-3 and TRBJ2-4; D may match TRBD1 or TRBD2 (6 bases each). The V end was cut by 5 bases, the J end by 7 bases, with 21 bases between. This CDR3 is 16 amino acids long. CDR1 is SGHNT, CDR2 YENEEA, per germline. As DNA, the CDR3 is TGTGCCAGCAGCCCCAAGGGCGGGACAACCACGAACATTCAGTACTTC. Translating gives CASSPKGGTTTNIQYF.

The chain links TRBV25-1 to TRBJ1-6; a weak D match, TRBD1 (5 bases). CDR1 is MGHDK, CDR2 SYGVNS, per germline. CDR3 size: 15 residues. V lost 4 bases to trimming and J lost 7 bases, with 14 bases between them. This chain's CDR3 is CASSVEGSGNSPLHF. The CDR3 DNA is TGTGCCAGCAGTGTAGAGGGGAGTGGGAATTCACCCCTCCACTTT.

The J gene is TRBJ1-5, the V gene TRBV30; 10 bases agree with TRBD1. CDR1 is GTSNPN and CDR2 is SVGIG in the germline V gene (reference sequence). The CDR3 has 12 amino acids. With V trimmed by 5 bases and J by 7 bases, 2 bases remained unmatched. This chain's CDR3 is CAWGTGEQPQHF. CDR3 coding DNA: TGTGCCTGGGGGACAGGGGAGCAGCCCCAGCATTTT.

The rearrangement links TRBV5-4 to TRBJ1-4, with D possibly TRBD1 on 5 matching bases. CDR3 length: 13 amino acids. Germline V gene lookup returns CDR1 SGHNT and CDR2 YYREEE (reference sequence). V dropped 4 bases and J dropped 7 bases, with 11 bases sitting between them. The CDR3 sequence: CASSEPGSEKLFF. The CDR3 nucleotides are TGTGCCAGCAGCGAACCAGGGAGTGAAAAACTGTTTTTT. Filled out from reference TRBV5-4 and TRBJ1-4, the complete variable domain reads ETGVTQSPTHLIKTRGQQVTLRCSSQSGHNTVSWYQQALGQGPQFIFQYYREEENGRGNFPPRFSGLQFPNYSSELNVNALELDDSALYLCASSEPGSEKLFFGSGTQLSVL.

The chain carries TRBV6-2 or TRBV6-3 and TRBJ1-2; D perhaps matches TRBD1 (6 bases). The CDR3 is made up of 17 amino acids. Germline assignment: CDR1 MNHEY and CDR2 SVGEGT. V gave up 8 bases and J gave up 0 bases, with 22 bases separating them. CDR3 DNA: TGTGCCAGCGGTCTTCTCAGGGGTCGGGGCCCTAACTATGGCTACACCTTC. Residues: CASGLLRGRGPNYGYTF.

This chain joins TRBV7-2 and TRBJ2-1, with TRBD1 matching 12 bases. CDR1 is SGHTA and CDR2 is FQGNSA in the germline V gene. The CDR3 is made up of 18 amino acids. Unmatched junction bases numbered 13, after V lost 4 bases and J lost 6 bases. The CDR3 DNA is TGTGCCAGCAGCTCTCGACCGACGGGACAGGGGGCGCGCAATGAGCAGTTCTTC. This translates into CASSSRPTGQGARNEQFF.

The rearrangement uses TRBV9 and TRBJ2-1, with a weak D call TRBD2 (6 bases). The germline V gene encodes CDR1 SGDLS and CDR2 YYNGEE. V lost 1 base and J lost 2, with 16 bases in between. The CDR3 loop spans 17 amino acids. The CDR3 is CASSVRPGGAPYNEQFF. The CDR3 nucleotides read TGTGCCAGCAGCGTACGCCCCGGGGGTGCTCCCTACAATGAGCAGTTCTTC. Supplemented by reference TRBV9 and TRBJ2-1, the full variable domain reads DSGVTQTPKHLITATGQRVTLRCSPRSGDLSVYWYQQSLDQGLQFLIQYYNGEERAKGNILERFSAQQFPDLHSELNLSSLELGDSALYFCASSVRPGGAPYNEQFFGPGTRLTVL.

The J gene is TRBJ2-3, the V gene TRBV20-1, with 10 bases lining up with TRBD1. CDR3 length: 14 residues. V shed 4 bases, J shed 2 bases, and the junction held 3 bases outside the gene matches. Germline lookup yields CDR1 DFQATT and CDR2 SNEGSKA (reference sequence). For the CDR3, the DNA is TGCAGTGCTAAGGGACAGGGGAACACAGATACGCAGTATTTT. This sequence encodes CSAKGQGNTDTQYF.